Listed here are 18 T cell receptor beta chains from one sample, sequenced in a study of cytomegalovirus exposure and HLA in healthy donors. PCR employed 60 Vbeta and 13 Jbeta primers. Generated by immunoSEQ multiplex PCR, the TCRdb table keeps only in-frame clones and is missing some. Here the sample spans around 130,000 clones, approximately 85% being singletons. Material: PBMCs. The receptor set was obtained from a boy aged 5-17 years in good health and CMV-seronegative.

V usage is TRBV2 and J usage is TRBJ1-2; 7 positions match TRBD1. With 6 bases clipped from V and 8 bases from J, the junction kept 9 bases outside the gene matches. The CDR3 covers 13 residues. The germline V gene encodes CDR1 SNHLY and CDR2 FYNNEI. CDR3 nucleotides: TGTGCCAGCAGGGGGGGACAGTTGGGGGGCTACACCTTC. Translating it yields CASRGGQLGGYTF.

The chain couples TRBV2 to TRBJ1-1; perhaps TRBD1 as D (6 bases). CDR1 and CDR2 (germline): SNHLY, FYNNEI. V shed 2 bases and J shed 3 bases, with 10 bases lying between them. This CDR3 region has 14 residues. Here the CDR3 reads CASSESRQDTEAFF. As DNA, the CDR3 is TGTGCCAGCAGTGAATCAAGACAGGACACTGAAGCTTTCTTT.

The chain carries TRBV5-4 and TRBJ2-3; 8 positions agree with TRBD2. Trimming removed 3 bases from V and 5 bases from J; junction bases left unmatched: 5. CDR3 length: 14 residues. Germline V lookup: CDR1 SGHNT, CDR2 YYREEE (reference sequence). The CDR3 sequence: CASSSGGRRDTQYF. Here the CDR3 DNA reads TGTGCCAGCAGCTCGGGGGGGCGAAGAGATACGCAGTATTTT. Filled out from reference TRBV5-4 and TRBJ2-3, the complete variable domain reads ETGVTQSPTHLIKTRGQQVTLRCSSQSGHNTVSWYQQALGQGPQFIFQYYREEENGRGNFPPRFSGLQFPNYSSELNVNALELDDSALYLCASSSGGRRDTQYFGPGTRLTVL.

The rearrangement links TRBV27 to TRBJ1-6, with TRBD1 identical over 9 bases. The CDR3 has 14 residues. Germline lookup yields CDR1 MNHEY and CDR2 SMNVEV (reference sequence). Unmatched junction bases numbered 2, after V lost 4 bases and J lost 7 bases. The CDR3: CASSSTGGNSPLHF. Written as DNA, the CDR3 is TGTGCCAGCAGTTCGACAGGGGGGAATTCACCCCTCCACTTT.

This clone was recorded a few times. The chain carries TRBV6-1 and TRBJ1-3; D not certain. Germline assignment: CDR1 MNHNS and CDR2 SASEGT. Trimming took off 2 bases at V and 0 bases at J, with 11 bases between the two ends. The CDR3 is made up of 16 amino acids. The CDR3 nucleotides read TGTGCCAGCAGTGAACAACCACTAACCTCTGGAAACACCATATATTTT. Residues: CASSEQPLTSGNTIYF.

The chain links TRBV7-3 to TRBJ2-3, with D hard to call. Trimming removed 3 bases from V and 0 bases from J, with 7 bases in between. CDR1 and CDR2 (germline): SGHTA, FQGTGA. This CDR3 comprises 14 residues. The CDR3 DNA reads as TGTGCCAGCAGCTTCTCGACTAGCACAGATACGCAGTATTTT. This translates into CASSFSTSTDTQYF. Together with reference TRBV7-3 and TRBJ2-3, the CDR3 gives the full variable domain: GAGVSQTPSNKVTEKGKYVELRCDPISGHTALYWYRQSLGQGPEFLIYFQGTGAADDSGLPNDRFFAVRPEGSVSTLKIQRTERGDSAVYLCASSFSTSTDTQYFGPGTRLTVL.

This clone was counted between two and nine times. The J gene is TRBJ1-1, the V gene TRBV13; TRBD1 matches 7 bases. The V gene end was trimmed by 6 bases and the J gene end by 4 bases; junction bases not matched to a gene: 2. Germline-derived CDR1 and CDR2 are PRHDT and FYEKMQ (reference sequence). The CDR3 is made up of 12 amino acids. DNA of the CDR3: TGTGCCAGCAGAAGGGGGCTCACTGAAGCTTTCTTT. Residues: CASRRGLTEAFF.

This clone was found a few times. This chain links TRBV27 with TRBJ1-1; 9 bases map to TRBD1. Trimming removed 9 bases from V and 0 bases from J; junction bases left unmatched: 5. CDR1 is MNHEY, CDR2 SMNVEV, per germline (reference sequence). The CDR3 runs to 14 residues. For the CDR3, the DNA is TGTGCCAGAGGGGACAGGGTAATGAACACTGAAGCTTTCTTT. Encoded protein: CARGDRVMNTEAFF.

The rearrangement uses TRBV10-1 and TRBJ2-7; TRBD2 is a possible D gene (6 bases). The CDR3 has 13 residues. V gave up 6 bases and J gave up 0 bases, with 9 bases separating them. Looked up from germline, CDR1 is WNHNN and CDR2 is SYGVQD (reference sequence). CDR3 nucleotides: TGCGCCAGCAGGTTGACTAGCTCCTACGAGCAGTACTTC. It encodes CASRLTSSYEQYF.

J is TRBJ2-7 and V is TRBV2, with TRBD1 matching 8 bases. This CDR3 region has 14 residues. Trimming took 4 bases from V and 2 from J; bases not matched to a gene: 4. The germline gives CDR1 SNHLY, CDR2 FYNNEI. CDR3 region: CASSAEQGAYEQYF. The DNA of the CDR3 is TGTGCCAGCAGTGCGGAACAGGGGGCCTACGAGCAGTACTTC.

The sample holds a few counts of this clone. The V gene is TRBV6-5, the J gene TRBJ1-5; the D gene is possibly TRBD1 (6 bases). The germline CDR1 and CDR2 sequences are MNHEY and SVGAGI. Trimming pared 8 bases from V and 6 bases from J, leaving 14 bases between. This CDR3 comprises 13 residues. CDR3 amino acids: CASGPGGGQPQHF. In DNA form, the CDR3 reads TGTGCCAGCGGACCGGGAGGGGGTCAGCCCCAGCATTTT.

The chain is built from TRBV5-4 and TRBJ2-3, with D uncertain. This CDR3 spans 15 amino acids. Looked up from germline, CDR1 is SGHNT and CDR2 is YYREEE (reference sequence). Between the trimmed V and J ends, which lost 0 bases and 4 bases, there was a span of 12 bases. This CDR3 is CASSLASGLADTQYF. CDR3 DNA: TGTGCCAGCAGCTTGGCCTCGGGTCTAGCAGATACGCAGTATTTT.

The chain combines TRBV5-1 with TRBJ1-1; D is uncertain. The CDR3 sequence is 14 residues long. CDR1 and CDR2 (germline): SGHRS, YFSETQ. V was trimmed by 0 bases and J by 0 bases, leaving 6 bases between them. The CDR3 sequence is CASSLDPVNTEAFF. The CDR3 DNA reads TGCGCCAGCAGCTTGGATCCGGTGAACACTGAAGCTTTCTTT.

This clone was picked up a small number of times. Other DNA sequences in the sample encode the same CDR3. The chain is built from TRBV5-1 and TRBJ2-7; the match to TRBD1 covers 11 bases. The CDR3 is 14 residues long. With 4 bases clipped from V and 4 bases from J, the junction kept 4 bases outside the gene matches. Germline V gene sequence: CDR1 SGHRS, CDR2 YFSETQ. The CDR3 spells CASSPGQGAYEQYF. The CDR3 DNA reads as TGCGCCAGCAGCCCTGGACAGGGGGCGTACGAGCAGTACTTC.

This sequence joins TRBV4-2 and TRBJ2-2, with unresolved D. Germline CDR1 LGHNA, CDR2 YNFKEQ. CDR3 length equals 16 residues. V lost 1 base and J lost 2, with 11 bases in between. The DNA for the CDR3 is TGTGCCAGCAGCCAAGTCAGTAGCAGTAACACCGGGGAGCTGTTTTTT. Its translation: CASSQVSSSNTGELFF.

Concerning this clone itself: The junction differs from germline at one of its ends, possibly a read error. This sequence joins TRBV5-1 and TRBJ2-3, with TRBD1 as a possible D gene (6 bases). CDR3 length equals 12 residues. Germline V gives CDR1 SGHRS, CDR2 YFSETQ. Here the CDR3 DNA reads TGCGCCAGCAGCCGGGACACAAATACGCAGTATTTT. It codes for CASSRDTNTQYF.

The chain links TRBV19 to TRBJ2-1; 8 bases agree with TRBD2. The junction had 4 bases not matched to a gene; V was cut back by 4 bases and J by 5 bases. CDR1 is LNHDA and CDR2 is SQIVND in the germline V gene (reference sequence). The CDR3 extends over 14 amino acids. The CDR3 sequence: CASSTRGADNEQFF. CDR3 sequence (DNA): TGTGCCAGTAGTACGCGGGGGGCCGACAATGAGCAGTTCTTC.

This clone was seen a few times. CDR3 nucleotide sequence: TGTGCCAGCAGTTACCCGGGACTAGCGGATACAGATACGCAGTATTTT. Its translation: CASSYPGLADTDTQYF. This sequence joins TRBV25-1 and TRBJ2-3, with 11 bases identical to TRBD2. V shed 5 bases and J 3 bases; nucleotides not matched to a gene: 7. The CDR3 is 16 residues long. Germline values: CDR1 MGHDK, CDR2 SYGVNS.